These 11 T cell receptor beta chains originate from one sample sequenced in a study of T cells expressing NK-cell markers. With the 5' RACE reads reprocessed, TCRdb shows one record per CDR3 protein and no DNA. The sample is made up of 550,000 to 600,000 distinct CDR3 sequences, and the top ten hold about 3.6% of it. The sequenced sample was blood T cells: a sorted CD56 or NKG2C T cell subset, CD4+ or CD8+ T cells, or bulk PBMC T cells (not recorded which). These receptors all stem from a man younger than 30 in good health.

The chain combines TRBV6-5 with TRBJ2-7; TCRdb's D call, TRBD1, is unchecked because there is no DNA. This CDR3 contains 17 residues. Germline V gene lookup returns CDR1 MNHEY and CDR2 SVGAGI. The CDR3 is CASSYSINGGAGYEQYF.

V gene TRBV28 combines with J gene TRBJ2-5. The CDR3 is made up of 16 amino acids. Germline CDR1 reads MDHEN; CDR2 reads SYDVKM. CDR3: CASSSQFGNSQETQYF.

The chain employs TRBV4-3 and TRBJ2-7; the TCRdb call, TRBD1, lacks DNA for checking. The germline gives CDR1 LGHNA, CDR2 YSLEER. The CDR3 covers 16 residues. The CDR3 spells CASSQDRDRDTYEQYF.

V is TRBV12-3 or TRBV12-4 and J is TRBJ1-3; the D call of TRBD1 rests on TCRdb alone, since no DNA is present to check it. CDR3 size: 15 residues. This CDR3 is CASSRTGRPGNTIYF.

The chain employs TRBV4-2 and TRBJ2-7; TCRdb indicates TRBD2, and absent DNA this call remains unverified. CDR1 is LGHNA and CDR2 is YNFKEQ in the germline V gene. The CDR3 length is 12 residues. The CDR3 here is CASSQFSDEQYF.

The CDR3 region is CATSRGGGTQAYEQFF. The chain has TRBV15 and TRBJ2-1; TCRdb designates TRBD2, a call that cannot be tested without DNA. Germline assignment: CDR1 LNHNV and CDR2 YYDKDF (reference sequence). CDR3 size: 16 residues.

J is TRBJ2-1 and V is TRBV20-1; the D call of TRBD1 rests on TCRdb alone, since no DNA is present to check it. The CDR3 length is 14 residues. In germline, CDR1 is DFQATT, CDR2 SNEGSKA (reference sequence). CDR3 protein: CSATTPLGRNEQFF.

The genes are TRBV20-1 and TRBJ2-3. The germline V gene has CDR1 DFQATT and CDR2 SNEGSKA (reference sequence). This CDR3 contains 16 residues. CDR3 in amino acids: CSALRPVRTSTDTQYF.

The V gene is TRBV5-1, the J gene TRBJ1-5; TCRdb selects TRBD1, and the lack of DNA leaves this call unchecked. The CDR3 is 13 residues long. The V gene's germline CDR1 is SGHRS and CDR2 YFSETQ. CDR3 amino acids: CASGYRVGQPQHF.

V gene TRBV29-1 combines with J gene TRBJ1-5. Per the germline V gene, CDR1 is SQVTM and CDR2 is ANQGSEA. This CDR3 is built from 14 residues. This chain's CDR3 is CSVVGRFSNQPQHF. The full variable domain, completed using reference TRBV29-1 and TRBJ1-5, is SAVISQKPSRDICQRGTSLTIQCQVDSQVTMMFWYRQQPGQSLTLIATANQGSEATYESGFVIDKFPISRPNLTFSTLTVSNMSPEDSSIYLCSVVGRFSNQPQHFGDGTRLSIL.

The V call is TRBV6-2 or TRBV6-3, the J call TRBJ2-4; TCRdb lists TRBD1, though no DNA is available to test this call. The CDR3 is 16 amino acids. Germline values: CDR1 MNHEY, CDR2 SVGEGT. The CDR3 loop reads CASSQPGQLAKNIQYF.